The 18 T cell receptor beta chains reported below all come from one sample, sequenced in a study of blood T cell repertoires in COVID-19. Only in-frame clones appear in the TCRdb table, and some are missing; sequencing was by immunoSEQ multiplex PCR. The data hold approximately 99,000 clones, with approximately 83% observed a single time. The sequenced sample consisted of peripheral blood. Receptor source: a woman aged 70-85 years with acute or convalescent COVID-19.

V and J are TRBV10-3 and TRBJ2-3; the match to TRBD2 covers 7 bases. The CDR3 totals 15 residues. The V segment lost 6 bases and the J segment 2 bases; nucleotides outside the gene matches: 8. From germline, CDR1 is ENHRY and CDR2 SYGVKD. CDR3 bases: TGTGCCATCAGGGGGGAGCGGGGTTACACAGATACGCAGTATTTT. Its translation: CAIRGERGYTDTQYF.

This clone was observed a few times. The chain links TRBV28 to TRBJ2-7, with a tentative D call TRBD1 (5 bases). The germline CDR1 and CDR2 sequences are MDHEN and SYDVKM. The CDR3 has 16 residues. V was pared by 6 bases and J by 1 base, with 19 bases between. CDR3 sequence reads: CASSSPGLQGSYEQYV. CDR3 bases: TGTGCCAGCAGCTCTCCCGGGCTCCAGGGATCCTACGAGCAGTACGTC.

This chain uses TRBV11-2 with TRBJ2-7, with TRBD2 matching over 8 bases. V trimming: 2 bases; J trimming: 4 bases; junction bases outside the gene matches: 13. The CDR3 totals 17 residues. Germline V gene data show CDR1 as SGHAT and CDR2 as FQNNGV. CDR3 DNA sequence: TGTGCCAGCAGCTTATCTTTTCGGTTTAGCGGGACTTACGAGCAGTACTTC. It translates to CASSLSFRFSGTYEQYF.

This clone has only one observation. The chain combines TRBV28 with TRBJ1-6; tentatively, D is TRBD1 (5 bases). The CDR3 runs to 14 residues. The germline gives CDR1 MDHEN, CDR2 SYDVKM. The ends were cut back, 7 bases at V and 10 bases at J, with 17 bases in the middle. The CDR3 protein is CASTSFRAGSPLHF. Here the CDR3 DNA reads TGTGCCAGCACATCTTTCAGGGCTGGGTCACCCCTCCACTTT.

The chain employs TRBV7-2 and TRBJ2-5, with D possibly being TRBD2 (5 bases). With 8 bases removed from V and 2 bases from J, the gap between germline ends came to 12 bases. CDR3 length: 13 amino acids. Per germline, CDR1 SGHTA and CDR2 FQGNSA. The CDR3 coding sequence is TGTGCCAGCGGGCGGGCTGGACAAGAGACCCAGTACTTC. It codes for CASGRAGQETQYF.

The CDR3 reads CATSPSTSGSYEQYF. For the CDR3, the DNA is TGTGCCACCAGCCCAAGTACTAGCGGGAGTTACGAGCAGTACTTC. This chain links TRBV15 with TRBJ2-7; 11 nucleotides align to TRBD2. V trimming: 5 bases; J trimming: 4 bases; junction bases outside the gene matches: 7. The CDR3 extends over 15 amino acids. CDR1 LNHNV and CDR2 YYDKDF come from the germline V gene (reference sequence).

The chain links TRBV7-9 to TRBJ2-6; D gene uncertain. There are 16 residues in the CDR3. Trimming stripped 3 bases from V and 0 bases from J, with 9 bases between. The germline V gene has CDR1 SEHNR and CDR2 FQNEAQ (reference sequence). This CDR3 is CASSFAQNSGANVLTF. In DNA form, the CDR3 reads TGTGCCAGCAGCTTCGCACAGAACTCTGGGGCCAACGTCCTGACTTTC.

This chain uses TRBV19 with TRBJ1-1, with 8 bases lining up with TRBD1. The CDR3 totals 19 residues. In germline, CDR1 is LNHDA, CDR2 SQIVND (reference sequence). V shed 5 bases, J shed 0 bases, and the junction held 17 bases outside the gene matches. CDR3 sequence reads: CASSRESPFYRGLNTEAFF. The CDR3 DNA reads TGTGCCAGTAGTCGGGAGAGTCCCTTTTACAGGGGGTTGAACACTGAAGCTTTCTTT.

The rearrangement links TRBV19 to TRBJ1-1; the D gene is possibly TRBD1 (5 bases). With 6 bases removed from V and 4 bases from J, the gap between germline ends came to 18 bases. The length of the CDR3 is 15 residues. Germline CDR1 and CDR2: LNHDA and SQIVND (reference sequence). CDR3: CASSQGRQGGTEAFF. As DNA, the CDR3 is TGTGCCAGTAGCCAAGGTCGGCAGGGCGGCACTGAAGCTTTCTTT.

The chain recombines TRBV18 with TRBJ2-1, with D tentatively TRBD1 (5 bases). V lost 7 bases and J lost 4, with 8 bases in between. Per the germline V gene, CDR1 is KGHSH and CDR2 is LQKENI. The CDR3 extends over 12 amino acids. CDR3 in amino acids: CASFPGYNEQFF. The DNA of the CDR3 is TGTGCCAGCTTCCCAGGGTACAATGAGCAGTTCTTC.

This clone appeared once. The chain recombines TRBV3-1 (or the pseudogene TRBV3-2) with TRBJ1-5; weak D call: TRBD1 (5 bases). Trimming removed 5 bases from V and 5 bases from J, with 13 bases in between. This CDR3 contains 14 residues. The germline V gene has CDR1 LGHDT and CDR2 YNNKEL (reference sequence). The CDR3 reads CASSGGGGHQPQHF. The CDR3 bases are TGTGCCAGCAGCGGGGGGGGTGGCCATCAGCCCCAGCATTTT.

The chain couples TRBV5-8 to TRBJ1-4, with D uncertain. V was clipped by 2 bases and J by 7 bases, with 15 bases between them. Germline assignment: CDR1 SGHTS and CDR2 YDEGEE. The CDR3 contains 15 residues. CDR3 DNA: TGTGCCAGCAGCTTACGGGTTGGGTATACTGAAAAACTGTTTTTT. Its protein product is CASSLRVGYTEKLFF. The variable domain in full, completed from reference TRBV5-8 and TRBJ1-4, reads EAGVTQSPTHLIKTRGQQATLRCSPISGHTSVYWYQQALGLGLQFLLWYDEGEERNRGNFPPRFSGRQFPNYSSELNVNALELEDSALYLCASSLRVGYTEKLFFGSGTQLSVL.

This clone has more than one count but fewer than ten. Written as DNA, the CDR3 is TGTGCCAGCAGCCGCGACAGGGGGCGGTCTCAGCCCCAGCATTTT. Protein: CASSRDRGRSQPQHF. The chain carries TRBV5-6 and TRBJ1-5; 10 bases line up with TRBD1. The CDR3 runs 15 residues. V shed 4 bases and J 6 bases; nucleotides not matched to a gene: 7. The germline CDR1 and CDR2 sequences are SGHDT and YYEEEE. Drawing the rest from reference TRBV5-6 and TRBJ1-5, the complete variable domain is DAGVTQSPTHLIKTRGQQVTLRCSPKSGHDTVSWYQQALGQGPQFIFQYYEEEERQRGNFPDRFSGHQFPNYSSELNVNALLLGDSALYLCASSRDRGRSQPQHFGDGTRLSIL.

The genes are TRBV9 and TRBJ2-2; D is perhaps TRBD1 (5 bases). The length of the CDR3 is 14 residues. Between the trimmed V and J ends, which lost 5 bases and 1 base, there was a span of 9 bases. Germline CDR1 reads SGDLS; CDR2 reads YYNGEE. The CDR3 loop reads CASSLQVNTGELFF. Written as DNA, the CDR3 is TGTGCCAGCAGTCTACAGGTGAACACCGGGGAGCTGTTTTTT.

The V gene is TRBV3-1 (or the pseudogene TRBV3-2), the J gene TRBJ1-2; D gene unclear. The germline V and J ends were trimmed by 3 bases and 8 bases, with 10 bases remaining between them. The length of the CDR3 is 12 residues. CDR1 is LGHDT, CDR2 YNNKEL, per germline (reference sequence). CDR3 sequence: CASSQRAGGYTF. In DNA form, the CDR3 reads TGTGCCAGCAGCCAGAGGGCGGGGGGCTACACCTTC.

J is TRBJ1-1 and V is TRBV29-1, with a tentative D call TRBD1 (6 bases). CDR1 and CDR2 (germline): SQVTM, ANQGSEA. V was pared by 4 bases and J by 6 bases, with 18 bases between. The CDR3 contains 14 residues. The CDR3 loop reads CSVGVQGYVAEAFF. The CDR3 nucleotides are TGCAGCGTTGGCGTACAGGGTTATGTCGCTGAAGCTTTCTTT.

V is TRBV6-5 and J is TRBJ1-2, with TRBD1 matching 9 bases. Losses at the gene ends were 2 bases for V and 5 bases for J; bases not matched to a gene: 6. Germline CDR1 MNHEY, CDR2 SVGAGI. There are 15 residues in the CDR3. CDR3 in amino acids: CASSYQQGAYYGYTF. DNA of the CDR3: TGTGCCAGCAGTTACCAACAGGGGGCGTATTATGGCTACACCTTC.

This clone was recorded only once. The chain combines TRBV28 with TRBJ2-2; TRBD2 aligns across 11 bases. Germline V gene sequence: CDR1 MDHEN, CDR2 SYDVKM. The CDR3 consists of 16 residues. The CDR3 region is CATGSGGELNTGELFF. The CDR3 DNA sequence: TGTGCTACAGGTAGCGGGGGGGAATTGAACACCGGGGAGCTGTTTTTT.